This T cell receptor beta chain is from a study of cytomegalovirus exposure and HLA in healthy donors. The CDR3 totals 14 residues. Germline CDR1 reads MNHEY; CDR2 reads SVGAGI. V lost 8 bases and J lost 7, with 17 bases in between. In the PCR, 60 Vbeta and 13 Jbeta primers were used. Profiling relied on immunoSEQ multiplex PCR, and the TCRdb table lists in-frame clones only, not all of them. This sample has approximately 170,000 clones, with under 85% found just once. The sample consisted of PBMCs. This sequence was found in a woman between 18 and 30 years old in good health and CMV-seropositive. This chain connects TRBV6-5 to TRBJ1-4; maybe TRBD1 (5 bases). The CDR3 DNA sequence: TGTGCCAGCTCGCAAGGGGTCGCTAGTGAAAAACTGTTTTTT. Translated, it gives CASSQGVASEKLFF.